The sequence of this T cell receptor beta chain was determined in a study of identical twins. In TCRdb, the 5' RACE reads were re-called with MiXCR into one record per CDR3 protein. This table holds approximately 1.8 million distinct CDR3 sequences, under 35% found once. V dropped 1 base and J dropped 3 bases, with 6 bases sitting between them. CDR1 is MDHEN and CDR2 is SYDVKM in the germline V gene. This CDR3 is 13 amino acids long. General observations from the study: Insertions were fewer in abundant cord blood beta clonotypes, whereas memory repertoires showed none of this pattern.

A remark on this clonotype: Its matching antigen is unknown.

The TCR was taken from a newborn girl in good health. The sequenced material came from cord blood. The V and J genes are TRBV28 and TRBJ1-1; no firm D call. CDR3 DNA sequence: TGTGCCAGCAGTTTATCGGCTTACACTGAAGCTTTCTTT. Amino acids: CASSLSAYTEAFF.